The clone carrying this T cell receptor beta chain was found many times. The data belong to a study of human T cells and chemical hapten exposure. About the study: Patch tests applied 0.01% DPC to the upper back and were scored after 6 days.

The time point denotes: pre-sensitization, week 0. Stated treatment: therapeutic diphenylcyclopropenone sensitization with weekly scalp DPC. Per the germline V gene, CDR1 is MNHEY and CDR2 is SVGEGT. The CDR3 length is 14 residues. Trimming shortened V by 4 bases and J by 0 bases, and 9 bases separated the two germline ends. TCRdb processed the RACE reads anew with MiXCR; each CDR3 protein has one entry. Of roughly 100,000 distinct CDR3 sequences listed, approximately 9.9% are singletons. The sample was whole blood, taken in connection with sensitization to the hapten diphenylcyclopropenone (DPC). The chain has TRBV6-2 or TRBV6-3 and TRBJ1-2; D is unresolved. The sequence came from a woman between 40 and 50 years old with alopecia areata. Some clones in this sample may be carry-over from other donors' samples. This chain's CDR3 is CASSSDRTNYGYTF. CDR3 DNA: TGTGCCAGCAGTTCAGACCGGACTAACTATGGCTACACCTTC.